The rows below give T cell receptor beta chains drawn from one sample of a study of cytomegalovirus exposure and HLA in healthy donors. Using immunoSEQ multiplex PCR, the repertoire was profiled, and TCRdb retains in-frame clones only, with some absent. Of about 200,000 clones in the sample, roughly four fifths were seen once. Sequencing input: PBMCs. The receptors were gathered from a young man in good health and CMV-seronegative. Each CDR3 is given with its conserved first and last residue. Fields, in order: CDR3 protein, CDR3 DNA, J gene, clone size, CDR3 length, D gene, V gene. A D gene is named only where the DNA matches it firmly. Rows may omit the clone size; those that give it use once, few, many or a size class.

CDR3aa: CASSGPETGNTIYF
CDR3nt: TGTGCCAGCAGTGGCCCAGAAACTGGAAACACCATATATTTT
j_gene: TRBJ1-3
abundance: -
len: 14
d_gene: -
v_gene: TRBV28

CDR3aa: CASSPGTGTYEQYF
CDR3nt: TGTGCCAGCAGCCCCGGGACAGGGACGTACGAGCAGTACTTC
j_gene: TRBJ2-7
abundance: -
len: 14
d_gene: TRBD1
v_gene: TRBV9

CDR3aa: CASSPHSSPSGNYEQYF
CDR3nt: TGTGCCAGCAGCCCCCATAGCAGCCCTAGCGGGAACTACGAGCAGTACTTC
j_gene: TRBJ2-7
abundance: -
len: 17
d_gene: TRBD2
v_gene: TRBV11-2

CDR3aa: CASSQEGTLNTGELFF
CDR3nt: TGCGCCAGCAGCCAGGAAGGGACACTGAACACCGGGGAGCTGTTTTTT
j_gene: TRBJ2-2
abundance: -
len: 16
d_gene: -
v_gene: TRBV4-3

CDR3aa: CASSHATSGSYEQYF
CDR3nt: TGTGCCAGCAGCCACGCGACTAGCGGGAGCTACGAGCAGTACTTC
j_gene: TRBJ2-7
abundance: -
len: 15
d_gene: TRBD2
v_gene: TRBV5-4

CDR3aa: CASQGGGAYNEQFF
CDR3nt: TGTGCCAGCCAGGGCGGGGGGGCCTACAATGAGCAGTTCTTC
j_gene: TRBJ2-1
abundance: few
len: 14
d_gene: TRBD2
v_gene: TRBV2

CDR3aa: CASSSLGPHSAPAQHF
CDR3nt: TGTGCCAGCAGCTCCCTGGGGCCCCACTCGGCCCCGGCCCAGCATTTT
j_gene: TRBJ1-5
abundance: -
len: 16
d_gene: -
v_gene: TRBV7-8

CDR3aa: CASSTHRSSSYNEQFF
CDR3nt: TGTGCCAGCAGTACCCACAGGTCGAGCTCCTACAATGAGCAGTTCTTC
j_gene: TRBJ2-1
abundance: once
len: 16
d_gene: -
v_gene: TRBV25-1

CDR3aa: CASSLDGPNTGELFF
CDR3nt: TGTGCCAGCAGCTTGGATGGGCCGAACACCGGGGAGCTGTTTTTT
j_gene: TRBJ2-2
abundance: -
len: 15
d_gene: -
v_gene: TRBV5-4

CDR3aa: CASSLGKGDRADTQYF
CDR3nt: TGTGCCAGCAGCTTAGGGAAGGGTGACAGGGCCGATACGCAGTATTTT
j_gene: TRBJ2-3
abundance: -
len: 16
d_gene: TRBD1
v_gene: TRBV11-3

CDR3aa: CASSQIQGLSETQYF
CDR3nt: TGTGCCAGCAGTCAAATCCAGGGGTTGTCAGAGACCCAGTACTTC
j_gene: TRBJ2-5
abundance: -
len: 15
d_gene: -
v_gene: TRBV6-6

CDR3aa: CASSLTEAREKLFF
CDR3nt: TGTGCCAGCAGCTTAACGGAAGCGCGTGAAAAACTGTTTTTT
j_gene: TRBJ1-4
abundance: -
len: 14
d_gene: -
v_gene: TRBV7-6

CDR3aa: CATRDSKGLYSNQPQHF
CDR3nt: TGTGCCACCAGGGACAGTAAAGGATTGTATAGCAATCAGCCCCAGCATTTT
j_gene: TRBJ1-5
abundance: few
len: 17
d_gene: TRBD1
v_gene: TRBV10-3

CDR3aa: CASSQRIAGGTDTQYF
CDR3nt: TGCGCCAGCAGCCAGCGAATAGCGGGTGGCACAGATACGCAGTATTTT
j_gene: TRBJ2-3
abundance: -
len: 16
d_gene: TRBD2
v_gene: TRBV4-3

CDR3aa: CASNPLAGRGAGTDTQYF
CDR3nt: TGTGCCAGCAACCCCCTAGCGGGACGGGGGGCGGGCACAGATACGCAGTATTTT
j_gene: TRBJ2-3
abundance: -
len: 18
d_gene: TRBD2
v_gene: TRBV28

CDR3aa: CASSLGTAQKGTQYF
CDR3nt: TGTGCCAGCAGCCTAGGGACAGCCCAAAAAGGCACCCAGTACTTC
j_gene: TRBJ2-5
abundance: -
len: 15
d_gene: TRBD1
v_gene: TRBV11-3

CDR3aa: CSGSSGQITQFF
CDR3nt: TGCAGCGGATCCAGCGGGCAGATAACGCAGTTCTTC
j_gene: TRBJ2-1
abundance: -
len: 12
d_gene: -
v_gene: TRBV29-1

CDR3aa: CASSPPPGQGYNEQFF
CDR3nt: TGCGCCAGCAGCCCCCCCCCGGGACAGGGATACAATGAGCAGTTCTTC
j_gene: TRBJ2-1
abundance: -
len: 16
d_gene: TRBD1
v_gene: TRBV4-1

CDR3aa: CASSLADTEAFF
CDR3nt: TGTGCCAGCAGCTTGGCAGACACTGAAGCTTTCTTT
j_gene: TRBJ1-1
abundance: -
len: 12
d_gene: -
v_gene: TRBV5-6

CDR3aa: CASSEIFVFVPGRQLMNQPQHF
CDR3nt: TGTGCCAGCAGTGAAATTTTCGTATTTGTCCCGGGGAGACAACTGATGAATCAGCCCCAGCATTTT
j_gene: TRBJ1-5
abundance: -
len: 22
d_gene: -
v_gene: TRBV6-1

CDR3aa: CASSIVGRQGHEQYF
CDR3nt: TGTGCCAGTAGTATTGTCGGGAGGCAGGGACACGAGCAGTACTTC
j_gene: TRBJ2-7
abundance: -
len: 15
d_gene: TRBD2
v_gene: TRBV19

CDR3aa: CASSNTNEKLFF
CDR3nt: TGTGCCAGCAGTAACACCAATGAAAAACTGTTTTTT
j_gene: TRBJ1-4
abundance: -
len: 12
d_gene: -
v_gene: TRBV25-1

CDR3aa: CAWGRGSLGHGELFF
CDR3nt: TGTGCCTGGGGGAGAGGTTCCTTGGGTCACGGGGAGCTGTTTTTT
j_gene: TRBJ2-2
abundance: -
len: 15
d_gene: -
v_gene: TRBV30

CDR3aa: CASSQDLRKSGNTIYF
CDR3nt: TGTGCCAGCAGCCAAGACCTGCGGAAAAGTGGAAACACCATATATTTT
j_gene: TRBJ1-3
abundance: few
len: 16
d_gene: -
v_gene: TRBV14

CDR3aa: CASSKDRGRSNEQFF
CDR3nt: TGCGCCAGCAGCAAGGACAGGGGGCGCAGCAATGAGCAGTTCTTC
j_gene: TRBJ2-1
abundance: -
len: 15
d_gene: TRBD1
v_gene: TRBV5-1

CDR3aa: CASSLLSAGGRRGETQYF
CDR3nt: TGTGCCAGCAGTTTATTATCAGCGGGGGGTCGTCGAGGGGAGACCCAGTACTTC
j_gene: TRBJ2-5
abundance: -
len: 18
d_gene: TRBD2
v_gene: TRBV28

CDR3aa: CASSQDDLDNEQFF
CDR3nt: TGCGCCAGCAGCCAAGATGACCTAGACAATGAGCAGTTCTTC
j_gene: TRBJ2-1
abundance: -
len: 14
d_gene: -
v_gene: TRBV4-3

CDR3aa: CASSGLGEGTEAFF
CDR3nt: TGTGCCAGCAGCGGGCTGGGGGAGGGGACTGAAGCTTTCTTT
j_gene: TRBJ1-1
abundance: -
len: 14
d_gene: -
v_gene: TRBV6-5

CDR3aa: CASSIARNYGYTF
CDR3nt: TGTGCCAGTAGTATAGCTCGTAACTATGGCTACACCTTC
j_gene: TRBJ1-2
abundance: once
len: 13
d_gene: -
v_gene: TRBV19

CDR3aa: CASSSGQVNTEAFF
CDR3nt: TGTGCCAGCAGCTCTGGACAGGTGAACACTGAAGCTTTCTTT
j_gene: TRBJ1-1
abundance: -
len: 14
d_gene: TRBD1
v_gene: TRBV9

CDR3aa: CASSPRGGPQETQYF
CDR3nt: TGTGCCAGCAGCCCCCGCGGGGGCCCTCAAGAGACCCAGTACTTC
j_gene: TRBJ2-5
abundance: -
len: 15
d_gene: -
v_gene: TRBV9

CDR3aa: CASHGGISIYEQYF
CDR3nt: TGTGCCAGCCATGGCGGAATTTCTATCTACGAGCAGTACTTC
j_gene: TRBJ2-7
abundance: -
len: 14
d_gene: -
v_gene: TRBV6-1

CDR3aa: CASSLQMNYGYTF
CDR3nt: TGTGCCAGCAGCTTACAGATGAACTATGGCTACACCTTC
j_gene: TRBJ1-2
abundance: -
len: 13
d_gene: -
v_gene: TRBV7-9

CDR3aa: CASSFGGVRAVDYGYTF
CDR3nt: TGTGCCAGCAGCTTTGGGGGCGTGAGGGCCGTCGACTATGGCTACACCTTC
j_gene: TRBJ1-2
abundance: -
len: 17
d_gene: -
v_gene: TRBV5-8

CDR3aa: CASSFTGSGEQYF
CDR3nt: TGTGCCAGCAGCTTCACAGGGTCGGGCGAGCAGTACTTC
j_gene: TRBJ2-7
abundance: -
len: 13
d_gene: -
v_gene: TRBV7-8

CDR3aa: CASSQEQRGGGRARDNEQFF
CDR3nt: TGCGCCAGCAGCCAAGAGCAGAGAGGCGGCGGGAGGGCCCGAGACAATGAGCAGTTCTTC
j_gene: TRBJ2-1
abundance: few
len: 20
d_gene: TRBD2
v_gene: TRBV4-3

CDR3aa: CASSIWGVGYRSTDTQYF
CDR3nt: TGTGCCAGTAGTATTTGGGGTGTGGGGTACAGGAGCACAGATACGCAGTATTTT
j_gene: TRBJ2-3
abundance: once
len: 18
d_gene: -
v_gene: TRBV19

CDR3aa: CAIRPGLAGGVNEQFF
CDR3nt: TGTGCCATCAGGCCGGGACTAGCGGGGGGTGTGAATGAGCAGTTCTTC
j_gene: TRBJ2-1
abundance: once
len: 16
d_gene: TRBD2
v_gene: TRBV10-3

CDR3aa: CASSPQGDEQFF
CDR3nt: TGTGCCAGCTCACCCCAGGGGGATGAGCAGTTCTTC
j_gene: TRBJ2-1
abundance: -
len: 12
d_gene: TRBD1
v_gene: TRBV18

CDR3aa: CASSVTGLASYEQYF
CDR3nt: TGTGCCAGCAGCGTAACGGGACTAGCTTCCTACGAGCAGTACTTC
j_gene: TRBJ2-7
abundance: -
len: 15
d_gene: TRBD2
v_gene: TRBV9

CDR3aa: CASSQGTGSSYEQYF
CDR3nt: TGCGCCAGCAGCCAAGGGACAGGAAGCTCCTACGAGCAGTACTTC
j_gene: TRBJ2-7
abundance: -
len: 15
d_gene: TRBD1
v_gene: TRBV4-3

CDR3aa: CASRGQIQETQYF
CDR3nt: TGTGCCAGCAGGGGACAGATCCAAGAGACCCAGTACTTC
j_gene: TRBJ2-5
abundance: -
len: 13
d_gene: TRBD1
v_gene: TRBV28

CDR3aa: CASSLQMNTEAFF
CDR3nt: TGTGCCAGCAGCCTACAGATGAACACTGAAGCTTTCTTT
j_gene: TRBJ1-1
abundance: -
len: 13
d_gene: -
v_gene: TRBV14

CDR3aa: CASSPLGTGDTEAFF
CDR3nt: TGTGCCAGCAGCCCTCTGGGGACAGGGGACACTGAAGCTTTCTTT
j_gene: TRBJ1-1
abundance: once
len: 15
d_gene: TRBD1
v_gene: TRBV28

CDR3aa: CASSQDTGSGDEKLFF
CDR3nt: TGCGCCAGCAGCCAAGACACAGGGTCAGGAGATGAAAAACTGTTTTTT
j_gene: TRBJ1-4
abundance: -
len: 16
d_gene: -
v_gene: TRBV4-3

CDR3aa: CASSRGLAGGTGELFF
CDR3nt: TGCGCCAGCAGCCGCGGACTAGCGGGAGGTACCGGGGAGCTGTTTTTT
j_gene: TRBJ2-2
abundance: -
len: 16
d_gene: TRBD2
v_gene: TRBV4-3

CDR3aa: CAISHGTGGDGYTF
CDR3nt: TGTGCCATCAGTCATGGGACAGGGGGCGATGGCTACACCTTC
j_gene: TRBJ1-2
abundance: -
len: 14
d_gene: TRBD1
v_gene: TRBV10-3

CDR3aa: CASSPTSVYTGELFF
CDR3nt: TGCGCCAGCAGCCCAACTAGCGTATACACCGGGGAGCTGTTTTTT
j_gene: TRBJ2-2
abundance: -
len: 15
d_gene: TRBD2
v_gene: TRBV5-1

CDR3aa: CASSSGTGKNNQPQHF
CDR3nt: TGTGCCAGCAGCTCCGGGACAGGAAAAAACAATCAGCCCCAGCATTTT
j_gene: TRBJ1-5
abundance: -
len: 16
d_gene: TRBD1
v_gene: TRBV5-8

CDR3aa: CASSQEKGVVTGELFF
CDR3nt: TGTGCCAGCAGCCAAGAGAAGGGGGTGGTCACCGGGGAGCTGTTTTTT
j_gene: TRBJ2-2
abundance: -
len: 16
d_gene: -
v_gene: TRBV14

CDR3aa: CATSTSDRGGETQYF
CDR3nt: TGTGCCACCAGCACCTCGGACAGGGGCGGTGAGACCCAGTACTTC
j_gene: TRBJ2-5
abundance: -
len: 15
d_gene: TRBD1
v_gene: TRBV15

CDR3aa: CASSQVPPSGSTDTQYF
CDR3nt: TGCGCCAGCAGCCAAGTCCCCCCTAGCGGGAGCACAGATACGCAGTATTTT
j_gene: TRBJ2-3
abundance: -
len: 17
d_gene: TRBD2
v_gene: TRBV4-1

CDR3aa: CATDRGAGSPLHF
CDR3nt: TGTGCCACTGACCGGGGGGCCGGTTCACCCCTCCACTTT
j_gene: TRBJ1-6
abundance: -
len: 13
d_gene: -
v_gene: TRBV6-1

CDR3aa: CASSLGGPGELFF
CDR3nt: TGTGCCAGCAGCTTAGGGGGACCCGGGGAGCTGTTTTTT
j_gene: TRBJ2-2
abundance: -
len: 13
d_gene: -
v_gene: TRBV5-6

CDR3aa: CASSFGTVREKLFF
CDR3nt: TGTGCCAGCAGCTTCGGGACAGTTCGCGAAAAACTGTTTTTT
j_gene: TRBJ1-4
abundance: -
len: 14
d_gene: TRBD1
v_gene: TRBV7-2

CDR3aa: CASSLKSPSGGYNEQFF
CDR3nt: TGTGCCAGCAGCTTAAAATCCCCTAGCGGGGGCTACAATGAGCAGTTCTTC
j_gene: TRBJ2-1
abundance: -
len: 17
d_gene: TRBD2
v_gene: TRBV7-2

CDR3aa: CASSPTLQGPYSYEQYF
CDR3nt: TGCGCCAGCAGCCCCACCCTACAGGGGCCCTACTCCTACGAGCAGTACTTC
j_gene: TRBJ2-7
abundance: few
len: 17
d_gene: TRBD1
v_gene: TRBV4-3

CDR3aa: CASSPTSGGASFSYEQYF
CDR3nt: TGCGCCAGCAGCCCGACTAGCGGGGGGGCCAGTTTCTCCTACGAGCAGTACTTC
j_gene: TRBJ2-7
abundance: -
len: 18
d_gene: TRBD2
v_gene: TRBV5-1

CDR3aa: CASSQVFREEEPEQYF
CDR3nt: TGCGCCAGCAGCCAAGTCTTTCGAGAAGAAGAACCCGAGCAGTACTTC
j_gene: TRBJ2-7
abundance: few
len: 16
d_gene: -
v_gene: TRBV4-3